Listed below are T cell receptor beta chains from one sample, sequenced in a study of cytotoxic CD8 clonotypes in ibrutinib-treated CLL. Some clones are missing from TCRdb's copy, which holds only in-frame ones; the method was immunoSEQ multiplex PCR. The sample lists 14,000 or so clones, around 68% seen once, with around 5.4% in the top ten. The sequencing here drew on PBMCs, taken before ibrutinib treatment. The receptors here all came from a human donor with chronic lymphocytic leukemia. CDR3s include the opening cysteine and the closing phenylalanine or tryptophan. D genes are given only for firm matches. Clone size appears in some rows only: once, few, many, or a class for an expanded clone.

TRBJ1-5 | - | TRBD1 | TRBV4-2 | CASSQGTDSNQPQHF | TGTGCCAGCAGCCAGGGGACAGATAGCAATCAGCCCCAGCATTTT
TRBJ1-5 | - | TRBD1 | TRBV4-2 | CASSQGAQQGPNQPQHF | TGTGCCAGCAGCCAAGGTGCCCAACAGGGGCCCAATCAGCCCCAGCATTTT
TRBJ2-7 | - | - | TRBV28 | CASSLPQGRYEQYF | TGTGCCAGCAGCCTTCCACAGGGGAGGTACGAGCAGTACTTC
TRBJ2-7 | - | - | TRBV7-2 | CASSLVRDEFEQYF | TGTGCCAGCAGCTTAGTGAGAGACGAGTTCGAGCAGTACTTC
TRBJ2-4 | - | TRBD2 | TRBV7-8 | CASSLVDAGDIQYF | TGTGCCAGCAGCTTAGTCGATGCGGGAGACATTCAGTACTTC
TRBJ1-5 | - | - | TRBV2 | CASGGGTIGPQHF | TGTGCCAGCGGGGGGGGGACAATAGGGCCCCAGCATTTT
TRBJ2-3 | - | TRBD2 | TRBV6-1 | CASSELASGDTQYF | TGTGCCAGCAGCGAACTAGCGTCAGGAGATACGCAGTATTTT
TRBJ2-7 | - | TRBD1 | TRBV6-1 | CASRPLQGALTEQYF | TGTGCCAGCAGACCTTTACAGGGGGCGCTGACCGAGCAGTACTTC
TRBJ2-3 | - | - | TRBV7-2 | CASSLGHGDTQYF | TGTGCCAGCAGCTTAGGGCATGGAGATACGCAGTATTTT
TRBJ2-7 | - | - | TRBV6-5 | CASSYSGEKQYF | TGTGCCAGCAGTTACTCGGGGGAAAAGCAGTACTTC
TRBJ2-1 | - | TRBD1 | TRBV6-6 | CASSYSGQGHEQFF | TGTGCCAGCAGTTATTCGGGACAGGGGCATGAGCAGTTCTTC
TRBJ2-4 | few | TRBD1 | TRBV28 | CASGGQGDIQYF | TGTGCCAGCGGGGGACAGGGAGACATTCAGTACTTC
TRBJ1-2 | - | TRBD1 | TRBV27 | CASRPQGAVLRPNYGYTF | TGTGCCAGCCGCCCCCAGGGGGCCGTGTTACGACCAAACTATGGCTACACCTTC
TRBJ2-5 | - | - | TRBV20-1 | CSAQRETQYF | TGCAGTGCCCAGCGGGAGACCCAGTACTTC
TRBJ2-7 | - | - | TRBV6-6 | CASSYRGPVPSYEQYF | TGTGCCAGCAGTTACCGTGGGCCCGTACCATCCTACGAGCAGTACTTC
TRBJ2-7 | - | - | TRBV28 | CASSPGQSYEQYF | TGTGCCAGCAGCCCAGGACAGAGCTACGAGCAGTACTTC
TRBJ1-6 | - | TRBD1 | TRBV13 | CASRRQQGYLQNSPLHF | TGTGCCAGCAGGCGCCAACAGGGGTACCTCCAAAATTCACCCCTCCACTTT
TRBJ2-3 | - | - | TRBV5-1 | CASSLDGSDTQYF | TGCGCCAGCAGCTTGGATGGGTCAGATACGCAGTATTTT
TRBJ1-1 | - | - | TRBV5-1 | CASSLEGAGRGAFF | TGCGCCAGCAGCTTGGAAGGGGCAGGGCGGGGTGCTTTCTTT
TRBJ2-5 | - | - | TRBV6-1 | CASSEAPAGEGRETQYF | TGTGCCAGCAGTGAAGCCCCAGCAGGGGAGGGTCGAGAGACCCAGTACTTC
TRBJ2-5 | - | - | TRBV7-2 | CASSLGPTRWQETQYF | TGTGCCAGCAGCTTAGGTCCCACGCGCTGGCAAGAGACCCAGTACTTC
TRBJ1-2 | few | - | TRBV11-2 | CASSLRELYGYTF | TGTGCCAGCAGCTTAAGAGAGCTCTATGGCTACACCTTC
TRBJ1-5 | - | TRBD1 | TRBV6-6 | CASSYSTGGQPQHF | TGTGCCAGCAGTTACTCGACAGGGGGTCAGCCCCAGCATTTT
TRBJ1-4 | - | - | TRBV7-2 | CASSLGQNEKLFF | TGTGCCAGCAGCTTAGGACAAAATGAAAAACTGTTTTTT
TRBJ2-1 | large | - | TRBV4-2 | CASSQAGDPGDEQFF | TGTGCCAGCAGCCAAGCCGGGGACCCGGGAGACGAGCAGTTCTTC
TRBJ1-3 | - | - | TRBV4-3 | CASSQDFWGVSGNTIYF | TGCGCCAGCAGCCAAGATTTTTGGGGCGTCTCTGGAAACACCATATATTTT
TRBJ2-2 | - | TRBD1 | TRBV7-3 | CASSLVGTGSGELFF | TGTGCCAGCAGCTTAGTTGGGACAGGGTCCGGGGAGCTGTTTTTT
TRBJ1-5 | few | - | TRBV28 | CASTVQGGQPQHF | TGTGCCAGCACCGTTCAGGGCGGTCAGCCCCAGCATTTT
TRBJ1-1 | - | - | TRBV5-1 | CASSLDVRDGAEAFF | TGCGCCAGCAGCTTGGATGTGCGGGACGGGGCTGAAGCTTTCTTT
TRBJ2-5 | - | - | TRBV15 | CATSRDPWGGRETQYF | TGTGCCACCAGCAGAGATCCTTGGGGGGGCCGGGAGACCCAGTACTTC
TRBJ1-2 | - | - | TRBV27 | CASSLVWQGGYGYTF | TGTGCCAGCAGTTTAGTCTGGCAGGGCGGCTATGGCTACACCTTC
TRBJ1-1 | - | - | TRBV28 | CASRSGLVITEAFF | TGTGCCAGCAGATCGGGACTCGTAATCACTGAAGCTTTCTTT
TRBJ1-3 | - | - | TRBV5-6 | CASSLTTKPGNTIYF | TGTGCCAGCAGCTTGACGACAAAACCTGGAAACACCATATATTTT
TRBJ2-5 | - | - | TRBV7-6 | CASSPGQRWETQYF | TGTGCCAGCAGCCCCGGCCAGCGGTGGGAGACCCAGTACTTC
TRBJ1-1 | once | - | TRBV9 | CASSVSPPSEAFF | TGTGCCAGCAGCGTATCTCCCCCGAGTGAAGCTTTCTTT
TRBJ2-2 | few | TRBD1 | TRBV19 | CASSRQGANTGELFF | TGTGCCAGTAGTAGACAGGGGGCCAACACCGGGGAGCTGTTTTTT
TRBJ2-7 | few | - | TRBV6-5 | CASSLRGLAGEQYF | TGTGCCAGCAGTCTCCGGGGCCTTGCGGGGGAGCAGTACTTC
TRBJ2-7 | - | - | TRBV5-1 | CASSPEGPYEQYF | TGCGCCAGCAGCCCCGAAGGGCCCTACGAGCAGTACTTC
TRBJ2-7 | - | - | TRBV27 | CASSLGQGNRLEQYF | TGTGCCAGCAGTTTAGGTCAGGGTAATCGGCTCGAGCAGTACTTC
TRBJ2-1 | - | - | TRBV29-1 | CSVEDWEDNEQFF | TGCAGCGTTGAAGATTGGGAGGACAATGAGCAGTTCTTC
TRBJ2-7 | - | - | TRBV5-4 | CASSLYGSYEQYF | TGTGCCAGCAGCTTGTACGGCTCCTACGAGCAGTACTTC
TRBJ2-7 | - | - | TRBV19 | CASSIRGGGTGQPLYEQYF | TGTGCCAGTAGTATACGAGGGGGGGGAACGGGACAGCCTCTCTACGAGCAGTACTTC
TRBJ2-5 | - | TRBD2 | TRBV7-9 | CASSLFGGSQETQYF | TGTGCCAGCAGCTTATTCGGCGGGAGTCAAGAGACCCAGTACTTC
TRBJ2-5 | - | TRBD1 | TRBV28 | CATQFWGQATRETQYF | TGTGCCACCCAGTTTTGGGGACAGGCGACCCGGGAGACCCAGTACTTC
TRBJ2-2 | few | TRBD2 | TRBV2 | CASRGLAGVVGELFF | TGTGCCAGCAGAGGGCTAGCGGGAGTTGTAGGGGAGCTGTTTTTT
TRBJ2-7 | few | - | TRBV18 | CASSMETYEQYF | TGTGCCAGCTCGATGGAGACCTACGAGCAGTACTTC
TRBJ2-1 | once | - | TRBV6-1 | CASSEPPGTPGGNEQFF | TGTGCCAGCAGCGAACCCCCCGGGACCCCAGGGGGGAATGAGCAGTTCTTC
TRBJ2-3 | - | - | TRBV4-3 | CASSQYWLAPTPDTQYF | TGCGCCAGCAGCCAATATTGGCTAGCGCCCACCCCAGATACGCAGTATTTT
TRBJ2-2 | - | - | TRBV25-1 | CASSEFGAGELFF | TGTGCCAGCAGTGAGTTCGGGGCCGGGGAGCTGTTTTTT
TRBJ2-7 | few | - | TRBV18 | CASSSSYEQYF | TGTGCCAGCTCCAGCTCCTACGAGCAGTACTTC
TRBJ1-1 | - | - | TRBV13 | CASSFEGSTEAFF | TGTGCCAGCAGCTTTGAGGGAAGCACTGAAGCTTTCTTT
TRBJ2-1 | - | - | TRBV10-3 | CAISESGPYNEQFF | TGTGCCATCAGTGAGTCTGGCCCCTACAATGAGCAGTTCTTC
TRBJ2-3 | - | - | TRBV29-1 | CSVGADFTDTQYF | TGCAGCGTTGGGGCGGACTTCACAGATACGCAGTATTTT
TRBJ1-1 | - | - | TRBV28 | CASSWITEAFF | TGTGCCAGCAGCTGGATTACTGAAGCTTTCTTT
TRBJ2-2 | - | TRBD1 | TRBV27 | CASSLGTVDTGELFF | TGTGCCAGCAGTTTAGGGACAGTTGACACCGGGGAGCTGTTTTTT
TRBJ1-3 | - | - | TRBV7-8 | CASRAISGNTIYF | TGTGCCAGCAGGGCGATCTCTGGAAACACCATATATTTT
TRBJ2-2 | - | - | TRBV7-3 | CASSPGRSTGELFF | TGTGCCAGCAGCCCGGGCCGAAGCACCGGGGAGCTGTTTTTT